This T cell receptor (beta chain) was observed in a study of blood T cell repertoires in COVID-19. Sequencing used immunoSEQ multiplex PCR; TCRdb keeps in-frame clones, though not all of them. The table shows a few hundred thousand clones, with more than 75% occurring only once. The junction had 8 bases not matched to a gene; V was cut back by 6 bases and J by 3 bases. The CDR3 is 15 residues long. Germline assignment: CDR1 MNHEY and CDR2 SVGAGI. Sequencing used PBMCs or T cells enriched from blood (not recorded which). This TCR came from a young woman who had recovered from COVID-19. The genes are TRBV6-5 and TRBJ1-5; TRBD1 aligns across 7 bases. This chain's CDR3 is CASSPGDRDNQPQHF. CDR3 DNA: TGTGCCAGCAGCCCCGGCGACAGGGACAATCAGCCCCAGCATTTT.